This T cell receptor (beta chain) appears in the sequencing data of a study of cytomegalovirus exposure and HLA in healthy donors. Study conclusions and caveats: Cytomegalovirus status was reportedly diagnosed by the classifier with high specificity and sensitivity.

Note on this clone: Its antigen is unknown.

These donors, healthy bone marrow donors, were studied. Germline V gene lookup returns CDR1 SEHNR and CDR2 FQNEAQ (reference sequence). CDR3 length: 14 amino acids. V was pared by 5 bases and J by 0 bases, with 11 bases between. Primers included in the PCR were 60 Vbeta and 13 Jbeta primers. Assay used: immunoSEQ multiplex PCR; TCRdb lists only in-frame clones, some missing. The sample holds 150,000 to 200,000 clones, roughly 77% seen once. The source of this sequence is a male donor in good health and CMV-seronegative. Sequences were obtained from PBMCs. The rearrangement links TRBV7-9 to TRBJ2-7; TRBD1 is a possible D gene (5 bases). The DNA of the CDR3 is TGTGCCAGCAGCGTAGACAGAAACTCCTACGAGCAGTACTTC. Translating gives CASSVDRNSYEQYF.